The clone carrying this T cell receptor beta chain was observed at least ten times. The target antigen is unknown. The sample comes from a study of CD8 T cells in ankylosing spondylitis. The study's findings and limits: Significantly higher representation of disease-linked clones was reported for matched ankylosing spondylitis synovial fluid.

Researchers built TCR beta libraries using quantitative 5'-RACE with molecular barcodes. TCRdb ran MiXCR on the 5' RACE reads and lists one entry per CDR3 protein. The sample holds approximately 240,000 distinct CDR3 sequences, roughly a tenth seen once. V was clipped by 0 bases and J by 1 base, with 12 bases between them. Germline values: CDR1 GTSNPN, CDR2 SVGIG (reference sequence). There are 15 residues in the CDR3. This receptor was obtained from a male donor with ankylosing spondylitis or in good health (not recorded which). The sample taken for sequencing was blood, either unsorted or a sorted T cell fraction (not recorded which). The chain combines TRBV30 with TRBJ1-1; a weak D match, TRBD1 (6 bases). The CDR3 region is CAWSVGGPGNTEAFF. CDR3 DNA: TGTGCCTGGAGTGTAGGGGGTCCCGGGAACACTGAAGCTTTCTTT.